This T cell receptor beta chain is from a study of identical twins. The CDR3 has 16 residues. V gave up 1 base and J gave up 2 bases; unmatched junction bases: 5. Germline CDR1 MDHEN, CDR2 SYDVKM. TCRdb re-called the 5' RACE reads with MiXCR, one entry per CDR3 protein. The top ten clones hold around 1.5% of a sample with around 960,000 distinct CDR3 sequences, 9% to 15% of them seen once. The sample also formed part of further work on yellow fever vaccine responses in identical twins.

The receptor was derived from a woman between 18 and 30 years old in good health. The chain carries TRBV28 and TRBJ2-1; 7 nucleotides agree with TRBD1. The sample taken for sequencing was PBMCs. This CDR3 is CASSLFGQVAYNEQFF. CDR3 coding DNA: TGTGCCAGCAGTTTATTTGGACAGGTGGCCTACAATGAGCAGTTCTTC. The full variable domain, in which reference TRBV28 and TRBJ2-1 provide the parts outside the CDR3, is DVKVTQSSRYLVKRTGEKVFLECVQDMDHENMFWYRQDPGLGLRLIYFSYDVKMKEKGDIPEGYSVSREKKERFSLILESASTNQTSMYLCASSLFGQVAYNEQFFGPGTRLTVL.